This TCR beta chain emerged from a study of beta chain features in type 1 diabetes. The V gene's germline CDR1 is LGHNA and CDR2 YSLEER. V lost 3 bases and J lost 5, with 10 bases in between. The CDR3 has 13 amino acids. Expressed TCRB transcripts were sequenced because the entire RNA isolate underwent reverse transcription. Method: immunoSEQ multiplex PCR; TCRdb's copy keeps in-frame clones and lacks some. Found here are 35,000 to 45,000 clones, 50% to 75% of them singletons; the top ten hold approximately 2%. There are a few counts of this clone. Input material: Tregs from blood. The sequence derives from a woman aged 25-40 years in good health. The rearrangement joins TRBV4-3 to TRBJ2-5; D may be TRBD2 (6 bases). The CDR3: CASSQTRGETQYF. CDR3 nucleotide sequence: TGCGCCAGCAGCCAGACTAGGGGCGAGACCCAGTACTTC.